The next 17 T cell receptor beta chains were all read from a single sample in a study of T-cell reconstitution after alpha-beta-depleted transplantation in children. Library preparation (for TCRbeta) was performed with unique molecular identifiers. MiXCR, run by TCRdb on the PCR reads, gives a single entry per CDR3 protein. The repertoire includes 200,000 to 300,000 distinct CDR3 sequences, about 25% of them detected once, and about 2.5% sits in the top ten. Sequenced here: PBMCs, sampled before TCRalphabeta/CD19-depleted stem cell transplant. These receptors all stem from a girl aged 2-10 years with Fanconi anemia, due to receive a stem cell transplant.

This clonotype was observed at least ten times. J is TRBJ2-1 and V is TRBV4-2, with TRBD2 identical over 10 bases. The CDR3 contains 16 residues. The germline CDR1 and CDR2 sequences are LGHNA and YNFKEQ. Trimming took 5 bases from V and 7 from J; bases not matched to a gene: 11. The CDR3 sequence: CASSKIVVAGGNEQFF. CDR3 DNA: TGTGCCAGCAGCAAAATCGTGGTAGCGGGGGGAAATGAGCAGTTCTTC.

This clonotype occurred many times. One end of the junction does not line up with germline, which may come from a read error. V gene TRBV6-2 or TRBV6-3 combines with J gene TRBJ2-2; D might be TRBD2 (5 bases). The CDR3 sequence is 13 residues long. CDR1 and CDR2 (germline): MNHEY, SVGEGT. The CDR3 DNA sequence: TGCTCCACCGGGGAGTTATACACCGGGGAGCTGTTTTTT. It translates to CSTGELYTGELFF.

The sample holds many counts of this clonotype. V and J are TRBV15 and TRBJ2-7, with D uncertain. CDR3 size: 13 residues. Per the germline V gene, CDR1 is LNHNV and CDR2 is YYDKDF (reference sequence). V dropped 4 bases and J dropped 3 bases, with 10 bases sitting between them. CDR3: CATSTSGDYEQYF. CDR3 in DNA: TGTGCCACCAGCACCTCTGGGGACTACGAGCAGTACTTC. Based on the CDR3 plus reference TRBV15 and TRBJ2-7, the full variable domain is DAMVIQNPRYQVTQFGKPVTLSCSQTLNHNVMYWYQQKSSQAPKLLFHYYDKDFNNEADTPDNFQSRRPNTSFCFLDIRSPGLGDTAMYLCATSTSGDYEQYFGPGTRLTVT.

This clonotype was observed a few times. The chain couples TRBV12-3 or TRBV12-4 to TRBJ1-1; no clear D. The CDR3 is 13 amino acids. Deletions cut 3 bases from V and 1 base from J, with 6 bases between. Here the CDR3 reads CASSLAPNTEAFF. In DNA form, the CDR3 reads TGTGCCAGCAGTTTGGCGCCGAACACTGAAGCTTTCTTT.

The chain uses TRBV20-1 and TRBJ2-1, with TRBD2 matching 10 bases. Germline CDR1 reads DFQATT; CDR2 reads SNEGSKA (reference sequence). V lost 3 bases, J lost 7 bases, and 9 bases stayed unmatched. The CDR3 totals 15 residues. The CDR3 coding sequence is TGCAGTGCTAGGTTTCTAGCGGGAGTGGGAAATGAGCAGTTCTTC. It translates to CSARFLAGVGNEQFF.

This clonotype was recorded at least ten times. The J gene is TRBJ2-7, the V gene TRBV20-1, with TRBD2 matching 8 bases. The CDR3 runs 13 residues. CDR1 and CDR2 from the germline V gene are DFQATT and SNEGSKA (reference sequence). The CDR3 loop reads CSPSGTRPHEQYF. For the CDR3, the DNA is TGCAGCCCTTCCGGGACTAGGCCTCACGAGCAGTACTTC.

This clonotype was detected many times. As DNA, the CDR3 is TGTGCCAGCAGCGTCAGCACGGGGCCAGGGGGGTCCTACGAGCAGTACTTC. It codes for CASSVSTGPGGSYEQYF. The chain couples TRBV9 to TRBJ2-7; TRBD1 might be the D (7 bases). V lost 2 bases and J lost 1, with 19 bases in between. CDR3 size: 17 residues. Germline loops: CDR1 SGDLS, CDR2 YYNGEE. The full variable domain, its missing parts supplied by reference TRBV9 and TRBJ2-7, is DSGVTQTPKHLITATGQRVTLRCSPRSGDLSVYWYQQSLDQGLQFLIQYYNGEERAKGNILERFSAQQFPDLHSELNLSSLELGDSALYFCASSVSTGPGGSYEQYFGPGTRLTVT.

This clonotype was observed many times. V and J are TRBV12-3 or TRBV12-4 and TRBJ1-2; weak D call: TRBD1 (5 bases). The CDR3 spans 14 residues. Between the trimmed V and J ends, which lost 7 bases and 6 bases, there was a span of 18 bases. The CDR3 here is CASTKLGQHNGYTF. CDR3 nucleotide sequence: TGTGCCAGCACTAAACTGGGGCAGCACAATGGCTACACCTTC.

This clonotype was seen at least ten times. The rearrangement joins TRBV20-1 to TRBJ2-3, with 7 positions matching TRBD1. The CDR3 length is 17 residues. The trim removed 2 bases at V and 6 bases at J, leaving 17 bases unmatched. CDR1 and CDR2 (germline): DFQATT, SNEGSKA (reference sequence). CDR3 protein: CSARSLTGFDYLDTQYF. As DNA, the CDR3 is TGCAGTGCTAGATCGCTGACAGGGTTCGATTATTTGGATACGCAGTATTTT.

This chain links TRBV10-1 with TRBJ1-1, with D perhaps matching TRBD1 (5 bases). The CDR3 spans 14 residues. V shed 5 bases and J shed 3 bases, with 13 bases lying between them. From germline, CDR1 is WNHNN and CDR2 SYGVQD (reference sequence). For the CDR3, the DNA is TGCGCCAGCAGTAATGGGGCCTGGGACACTGAAGCTTTCTTT. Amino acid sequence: CASSNGAWDTEAFF.

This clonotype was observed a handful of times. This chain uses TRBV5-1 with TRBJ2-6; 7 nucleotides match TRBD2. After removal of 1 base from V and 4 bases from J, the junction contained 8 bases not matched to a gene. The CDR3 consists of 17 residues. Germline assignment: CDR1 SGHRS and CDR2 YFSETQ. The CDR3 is CASSLRAGALGANVLTF. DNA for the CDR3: TGCGCCAGCAGCTTGCGTGCGGGAGCACTAGGGGCCAACGTCCTGACTTTC.

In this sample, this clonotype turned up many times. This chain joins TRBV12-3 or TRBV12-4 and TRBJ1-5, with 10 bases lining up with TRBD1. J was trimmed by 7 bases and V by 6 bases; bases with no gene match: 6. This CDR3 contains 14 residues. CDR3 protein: CASSQDRGDQPQHF. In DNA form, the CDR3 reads TGTGCCAGCAGCCAGGACAGGGGGGACCAGCCCCAGCATTTT.

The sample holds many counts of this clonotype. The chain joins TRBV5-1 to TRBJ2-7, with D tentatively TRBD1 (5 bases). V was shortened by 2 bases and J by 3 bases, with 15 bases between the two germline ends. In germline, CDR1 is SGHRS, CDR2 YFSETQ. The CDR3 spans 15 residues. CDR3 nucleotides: TGCGCCAGCAGCTTTGAGCTAGGACATATCTACGAGCAGTACTTC. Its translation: CASSFELGHIYEQYF.

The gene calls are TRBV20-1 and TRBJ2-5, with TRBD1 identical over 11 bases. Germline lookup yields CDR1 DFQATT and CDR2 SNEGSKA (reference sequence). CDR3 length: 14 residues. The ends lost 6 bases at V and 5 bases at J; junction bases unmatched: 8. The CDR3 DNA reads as TGCAGTGCCAGAAAGGACAGGGGGCTGGAGACCCAGTACTTC. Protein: CSARKDRGLETQYF.

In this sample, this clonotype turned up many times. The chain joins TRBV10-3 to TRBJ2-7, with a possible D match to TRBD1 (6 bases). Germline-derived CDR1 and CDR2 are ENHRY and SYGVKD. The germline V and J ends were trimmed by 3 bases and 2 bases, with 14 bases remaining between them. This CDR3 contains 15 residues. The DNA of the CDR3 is TGTGCCATCAGTGATTACAGGGACGGTGCCTACGAGCAGTACTTC. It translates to CAISDYRDGAYEQYF.

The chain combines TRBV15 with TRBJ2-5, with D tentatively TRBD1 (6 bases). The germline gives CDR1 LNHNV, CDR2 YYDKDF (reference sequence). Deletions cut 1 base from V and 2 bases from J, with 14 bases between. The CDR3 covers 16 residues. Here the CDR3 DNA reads TGTGCCACCAGCAGAGGGGCAGGGGAGCGGCAAGAGACCCAGTACTTC. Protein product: CATSRGAGERQETQYF.

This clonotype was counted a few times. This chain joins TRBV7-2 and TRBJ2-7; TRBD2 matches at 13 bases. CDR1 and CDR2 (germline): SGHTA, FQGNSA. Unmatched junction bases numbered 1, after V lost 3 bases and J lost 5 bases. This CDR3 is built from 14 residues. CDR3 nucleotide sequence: TGTGCCAGCAGCTTTGGACTAGCGGGAGACGAGCAGTACTTC. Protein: CASSFGLAGDEQYF.